This T cell receptor beta chain appears in the sequencing data of a study of early T cells in non-severe SARS-CoV-2 infection. Study at large: From unsorted whole blood, bulk RNA was sequenced, and the chains remained unpaired.

This clonotype was seen at least ten times. Individually, cDNA molecules had unique molecular identifiers attached to them. In TCRdb, the 5' RACE reads were re-called with MiXCR into one record per CDR3 protein. In the table there are approximately 71,000 distinct CDR3 sequences, approximately 14% of which are singletons. Germline lookup yields CDR1 LGHNA and CDR2 YNFKEQ. The V end lost 0 bases, the J end lost 3 bases, and 3 bases lay between the germline ends. The CDR3 has 13 residues. The receptor was derived from an adult who was a healthcare worker with PCR-confirmed SARS-CoV-2 infection or an uninfected control (not recorded which). The chain couples TRBV4-2 to TRBJ2-4; D is uncertain. Specimen: whole blood. CDR3 nucleotide sequence: TGTGCCAGCAGCCAAGATCGCAAAAACATTCAGTACTTC. It specifies CASSQDRKNIQYF.